This record looks at one T cell receptor (beta chain) sequence and its context. Antigen: not known. Approximately 40,000 genome equivalents of blood DNA were amplified for TRB. The data are from a study of T cell clusters in autoimmune cytopenias. The study's findings and limits: Primary autoimmune cytopenia patients seemingly lacked the physiological T cell clusters found in healthy donors.

TRB was amplified by touch-down multiplex PCR, primer pools A and B combined. TCRdb derives one entry per CDR3 protein from the multiplex PCR reads, leaving out DNA. The sample data list some 5,700 distinct CDR3 sequences. In germline, CDR1 is MNHEY, CDR2 SMNVEV (reference sequence). CDR3 length: 17 residues. Separately, the same data were catalogued under a study of T cell repertoires in aging, cancer and after chemotherapy. That work states: Donor ages fell into six groups from 30 or younger up to 70 or older. Across the chemotherapy interval, each cancer cohort showed higher median generation probability, suggesting thymic rebound.

The source of this sequence is a human donor in good health. Sequences were obtained from peripheral blood. The chain carries TRBV27 and TRBJ2-1; with no DNA, the TCRdb D assignment of TRBD2 cannot be verified. The CDR3 loop reads CASSPLGTTGALNEQFF.